This T cell receptor (beta chain) was recovered during a study of Ad26.COV2.S vaccination and SARS-CoV-2 variants. Background on the study: Once, or twice with 56 days between doses, Ad26.COV2.S was given intramuscularly. Study-wide results and caveats: Substantial response breadth was reportedly seen for spike-specific CD8+ and CD4+ T cells after vaccination. Non-spike TCR breadth showed similarity between vaccine and placebo recipients. Quantification of TCR breadth and depth may have yielded underestimates of total T cell responses.

As to this clone: Its target is unknown.

The treatment is: around 19 received Ad26.COV2.S at low or high dose, single or two shots; about 5 received placebo; per-sample allocation not given. Repertoires come from day 63 after the first vaccine or placebo injection. The germline V and J ends were trimmed by 2 bases and 13 bases, with 20 bases remaining between them. Germline values: CDR1 MNHEY, CDR2 SVGAGI. CDR3 length: 14 residues. The method was immunoSEQ multiplex PCR; TCRdb's version includes in-frame clones alone and lacks a portion of them. The table shows about 400,000 clones, with approximately 83% occurring only once. The sample consisted of peripheral blood, taken in a trial of Ad26.COV2.S vaccine versus placebo. The origin of this receptor is a person between 18 and 65 years old who received the Ad26.COV2.S COVID-19 vaccine or a placebo. The gene calls are TRBV6-5 and TRBJ1-2, with D unresolved. The CDR3 region has the DNA TGTGCCAGCAGTTACCAGGAGGGCTGGAAAGTTCTCACCTTC. Translation gives CASSYQEGWKVLTF.